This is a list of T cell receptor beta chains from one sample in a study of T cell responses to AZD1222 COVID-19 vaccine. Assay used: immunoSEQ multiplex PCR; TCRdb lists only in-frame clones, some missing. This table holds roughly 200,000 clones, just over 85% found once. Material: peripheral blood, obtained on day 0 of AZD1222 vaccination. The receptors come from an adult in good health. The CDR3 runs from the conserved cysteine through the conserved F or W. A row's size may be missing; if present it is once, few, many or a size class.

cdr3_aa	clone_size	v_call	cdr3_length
CASSLTPTRDTGELFF	.	TRBV7-3	16
CASSFGLNTEAFF	.	TRBV11-2	13
CASSNDGGANEKLFF	.	TRBV19	15
CARKTDRAYEQYF	.	TRBV10-3	13
CASRKGAYEQYF	.	TRBV5-1	12
CASSTGTGKETQYF	.	TRBV4-2	14
CASSLGKTPTDEQFF	.	TRBV11-2	15
CASSLSGAKGDTQYF	.	TRBV7-3	15
CASSTRGDGNTGELFF	.	TRBV9	16
CASSVGQYGYTF	once	TRBV7-9	12
CASSLLGGLGYEQYF	.	TRBV5-1	15
CASSRRITEAFF	.	TRBV28	12
CAWVRGYTEAFF	once	TRBV30	12
CASSSGTGTSYEQYF	.	TRBV9	15
CASSPTRGSAGGVNNEKLFF	.	TRBV11-3	20
CASSLLGENTEAFF	.	TRBV27	14
CSASGSNTEAFF	.	TRBV20-1	12
CASSPSTGGTQYF	.	TRBV2	13
CATASGRQINQGHGYTF	.	TRBV24-1	17
CAWKEGRSTDTQYF	.	TRBV30	14
CASSEGRGSYEQYF	once	TRBV2	14
CATRAGTTSETQYF	once	TRBV6-5	14
CASSVGQYGTEAFF	few	TRBV9	14
CASSLDSRTDTQYF	few	TRBV5-1	14
CASSAGTVNYGYTF	.	TRBV2	14
CASSYSGSGNEKLFF	.	TRBV6-2/TRBV6-3	15
CASSGGRGNNNEQFF	.	TRBV11-3	15
CASSPRVEGRGNTIYF	.	TRBV18	16
CASSLKGYEQYF	.	TRBV27	12
CASSLRSRDSEAFF	.	TRBV27	14
CASSKVWSGYQETQYF	.	TRBV21-1	16
CASSFSVLADTQYF	.	TRBV11-2	14
CATSPGETMNTEAFF	.	TRBV24-1	15
CAISDSGGDTDTQYF	.	TRBV10-3	15
CASSLPGLLPADTQYF	.	TRBV5-1	16
CASSSTSGVSSYEQYF	.	TRBV5-1	16
CASSQALDRYGYTF	.	TRBV4-2	14
CASSIIGDSNQPQHF	once	TRBV19	15
CASSYASGGGNNEQFF	few	TRBV6-2/TRBV6-3	16